Listed below are T cell receptor beta chains from one sample, sequenced in a study of Graves' ophthalmopathy and Graves' hyperthyroidism. One entry per CDR3 protein results from TCRdb running MiXCR on the multiplex PCR reads. Among 1 million to 1.3 million distinct CDR3 sequences, 35% to 45% were seen once, and the ten largest hold approximately 12%. Sequencing used peripheral blood or thyroid tissue (not recorded which). The receptors were gathered from an adult man with Graves' hyperthyroidism. CDR3s include the opening cysteine and the closing phenylalanine or tryptophan. A D gene is named only where the DNA matches it firmly. The size entry is marked missing in some rows and otherwise reads once, few, many or a size class.

clone size: many
CDR3 length: 11
J gene: TRBJ2-7
D gene: -
V gene: TRBV4-2
CDR3 DNA: TGTGCCAGCAGCCAAGGTAGCGGGCAGTACTTC
CDR3 protein: CASSQGSGQYF

clone size: -
CDR3 length: 14
J gene: TRBJ2-5
D gene: TRBD1
V gene: TRBV20-1
CDR3 DNA: TGCAGTGCTAGCTCAAGCTTGACAGGGGTGGATCAGTACTTC
CDR3 protein: CSASSSLTGVDQYF

clone size: -
CDR3 length: 15
J gene: TRBJ2-7
D gene: -
V gene: TRBV24-1
CDR3 DNA: TGTGCCAGCAGCCAAGTAAGTCCGGGGACGAACGAGCAGTACTTC
CDR3 protein: CASSQVSPGTNEQYF

clone size: -
CDR3 length: 15
J gene: TRBJ1-6
D gene: -
V gene: TRBV6-6
CDR3 DNA: TGTGCCAGCGTTAAAGACAGCTCCTATAATTCACCCCTCCACTTT
CDR3 protein: CASVKDSSYNSPLHF

clone size: few
CDR3 length: 16
J gene: TRBJ2-7
D gene: TRBD1
V gene: TRBV5-6
CDR3 DNA: TGTGCCAGCAGCTCCCCAACCGGGACAGCTTCTGACGAGCAGTACTTC
CDR3 protein: CASSSPTGTASDEQYF

clone size: -
CDR3 length: 14
J gene: TRBJ1-3
D gene: -
V gene: TRBV25-1
CDR3 DNA: TGTGCCAGCAGTTTATCGAGATCTGGAAACACCATATATTTT
CDR3 protein: CASSLSRSGNTIYF

clone size: -
CDR3 length: 13
J gene: TRBJ1-2
D gene: -
V gene: TRBV29-1
CDR3 DNA: TGCAGCGTGGGACTAGCGGGGGGCTATGGCTACACCTTC
CDR3 protein: CSVGLAGGYGYTF

clone size: -
CDR3 length: 15
J gene: TRBJ1-2
D gene: TRBD1
V gene: TRBV6-6
CDR3 DNA: TGTGCCAGCAGACTCGGACAGGGAGGGATTTTGGGCTACACCTTC
CDR3 protein: CASRLGQGGILGYTF

clone size: -
CDR3 length: 18
J gene: TRBJ2-6
D gene: -
V gene: TRBV7-3
CDR3 DNA: TGTGCCAGCAGCGGCTTACAGGGGAGGGAGGCTGGGGCCAACGTCCTGACTTTC
CDR3 protein: CASSGLQGREAGANVLTF

clone size: -
CDR3 length: 15
J gene: TRBJ2-5
D gene: -
V gene: TRBV7-9
CDR3 DNA: TGTGCCAGCAGTCCGAGGGGTGTCACTAAAGAGACCCAGTACTTC
CDR3 protein: CASSPRGVTKETQYF

clone size: -
CDR3 length: 12
J gene: TRBJ1-1
D gene: TRBD1
V gene: TRBV6-5
CDR3 DNA: TGTGCCAGCAGTCCCATGGGACAGGGAGCTTTCTTT
CDR3 protein: CASSPMGQGAFF

clone size: many
CDR3 length: 16
J gene: TRBJ2-6
D gene: -
V gene: TRBV5-6
CDR3 DNA: TGTGCCAGCAGCTGGGGGGTTGGGCCTGGGGCCAACGTCCTGACTTTC
CDR3 protein: CASSWGVGPGANVLTF

clone size: many
CDR3 length: 16
J gene: TRBJ2-5
D gene: TRBD2
V gene: TRBV6-5
CDR3 DNA: TGTGCCAGCAGTTACTCGAGGACTAGCGGGACCCAGACCCAGTACTTC
CDR3 protein: CASSYSRTSGTQTQYF

clone size: -
CDR3 length: 14
J gene: TRBJ1-5
D gene: -
V gene: TRBV9
CDR3 DNA: TGTGCCAGCAGCGTAGGGGACACCGCCACGCCCCAGCATTTT
CDR3 protein: CASSVGDTATPQHF

clone size: many
CDR3 length: 13
J gene: TRBJ1-2
D gene: -
V gene: TRBV7-9
CDR3 DNA: TGTGCCAGCAGCGACGACAGGCGGTATGGCTACACCTTC
CDR3 protein: CASSDDRRYGYTF

clone size: -
CDR3 length: 12
J gene: TRBJ2-1
D gene: -
V gene: TRBV29-1
CDR3 DNA: TGCAGCTCCTCTCCTCCGGGACTGCAGCAGTTCTTC
CDR3 protein: CSSSPPGLQQFF

clone size: -
CDR3 length: 14
J gene: TRBJ2-7
D gene: -
V gene: TRBV15
CDR3 DNA: TGTGCCACCAGCAGCTTGCGGTCCTCCTACGAGCAGTACTTC
CDR3 protein: CATSSLRSSYEQYF

clone size: -
CDR3 length: 12
J gene: TRBJ2-7
D gene: -
V gene: TRBV7-3
CDR3 DNA: TGTGCCAGCAGCTTAGGGGACGTGGGGCAGTACTTC
CDR3 protein: CASSLGDVGQYF

clone size: -
CDR3 length: 14
J gene: TRBJ2-7
D gene: TRBD1
V gene: TRBV5-4
CDR3 DNA: TGTGCCAGCGGGGGGGACAGGGGATTTCACGAGCAGTACTTC
CDR3 protein: CASGGDRGFHEQYF

clone size: -
CDR3 length: 17
J gene: TRBJ2-2
D gene: -
V gene: TRBV3-1
CDR3 DNA: TGTGCCAGCAGCCGGACGATGGCGGGACGGGCCACCGGGGAGCTGTTTTTT
CDR3 protein: CASSRTMAGRATGELFF

clone size: -
CDR3 length: 13
J gene: TRBJ1-1
D gene: -
V gene: TRBV28
CDR3 DNA: TGTGCCATCTCAGGGTTTGGTGACACTGAAGCTTTCTTT
CDR3 protein: CAISGFGDTEAFF

clone size: -
CDR3 length: 14
J gene: TRBJ1-6
D gene: -
V gene: TRBV28
CDR3 DNA: TGTGCCAGCAGTTTACAGGGTTGGCGTTCACCCCTCCACTTT
CDR3 protein: CASSLQGWRSPLHF

clone size: many
CDR3 length: 15
J gene: TRBJ2-5
D gene: -
V gene: TRBV15
CDR3 DNA: TGTGCCACCAGCAAGCGAATACGGTGGACTCAGACCCAGTACTTC
CDR3 protein: CATSKRIRWTQTQYF

clone size: few
CDR3 length: 19
J gene: TRBJ1-5
D gene: TRBD1
V gene: TRBV6-6
CDR3 DNA: TGTGCCAGCAGTTATACCGGGGCGGTGGGACAGGGCCAAGGTCAGCCCCAGCATTTT
CDR3 protein: CASSYTGAVGQGQGQPQHF

clone size: many
CDR3 length: 15
J gene: TRBJ2-5
D gene: TRBD2
V gene: TRBV19
CDR3 DNA: TGTGCCAGTACCGGACTAGCGGGAGCCCAAGAGACCCAGTACTTC
CDR3 protein: CASTGLAGAQETQYF

clone size: many
CDR3 length: 13
J gene: TRBJ1-2
D gene: -
V gene: TRBV7-9
CDR3 DNA: TGTGCCAGCAGCTTACCCCATAACTATGGCTACACCTTC
CDR3 protein: CASSLPHNYGYTF

clone size: many
CDR3 length: 14
J gene: TRBJ2-7
D gene: TRBD1
V gene: TRBV29-1
CDR3 DNA: TGCAGCGGTATGCCCGGGACAGGGGACTACGAGCAGTACTTC
CDR3 protein: CSGMPGTGDYEQYF

clone size: many
CDR3 length: 15
J gene: TRBJ1-1
D gene: TRBD1
V gene: TRBV15
CDR3 DNA: TGTGCCACCAGCAAAAGGGGGCTAGGGAGCACTGAAGCTTTCTTT
CDR3 protein: CATSKRGLGSTEAFF

clone size: -
CDR3 length: 15
J gene: TRBJ2-7
D gene: -
V gene: TRBV10-3
CDR3 DNA: TGTGCCTGGAGTGTAATGGCGGGGAGAAGCTACGAGCAGTACTTC
CDR3 protein: CAWSVMAGRSYEQYF

clone size: few
CDR3 length: 13
J gene: TRBJ1-4
D gene: -
V gene: TRBV6-5
CDR3 DNA: TGTGCCACCCGGTTTCAGGGTGGTGAAAAACTGTTTTTT
CDR3 protein: CATRFQGGEKLFF

clone size: -
CDR3 length: 15
J gene: TRBJ2-5
D gene: -
V gene: TRBV7-2
CDR3 DNA: TGTGCCTGGAGTGGGGGGCAGGGGATGCGAGAGACCCAGTACTTC
CDR3 protein: CAWSGGQGMRETQYF

clone size: many
CDR3 length: 14
J gene: TRBJ1-5
D gene: -
V gene: TRBV19
CDR3 DNA: TGTGCCAGTAGGGCTCCCGGGGGGGATCAGCCCCAGCATTTT
CDR3 protein: CASRAPGGDQPQHF

clone size: few
CDR3 length: 14
J gene: TRBJ1-5
D gene: TRBD1
V gene: TRBV12-3/TRBV12-4
CDR3 DNA: TGTGCCAGCAGTGGCAGGGGGGTCGGTCAGCCCCAGCATTTT
CDR3 protein: CASSGRGVGQPQHF

clone size: few
CDR3 length: 12
J gene: TRBJ2-7
D gene: -
V gene: TRBV27
CDR3 DNA: TGTGCCAGCACTGCAGGGCGGAACGAGCAGTACTTC
CDR3 protein: CASTAGRNEQYF

clone size: -
CDR3 length: 12
J gene: TRBJ2-7
D gene: -
V gene: TRBV20-1
CDR3 DNA: TGCAGTGCGACGGCCCGGGACTCCGAGCAGTACTTC
CDR3 protein: CSATARDSEQYF

clone size: -
CDR3 length: 13
J gene: TRBJ1-1
D gene: -
V gene: TRBV3-1
CDR3 DNA: TGTGCCAGCAGCCTCTTCCAGTACACTGAAGCTTTCTTT
CDR3 protein: CASSLFQYTEAFF

clone size: -
CDR3 length: 13
J gene: TRBJ1-4
D gene: -
V gene: TRBV6-5
CDR3 DNA: TGTGCCAGCAACTCCGGACTGGGTGAAAAACTGTTTTTT
CDR3 protein: CASNSGLGEKLFF

clone size: many
CDR3 length: 15
J gene: TRBJ1-2
D gene: -
V gene: TRBV12-3/TRBV12-4
CDR3 DNA: TGTGCCAGCAGTTTCCGACAACTCGACCCGTGGGGCTACACCTTC
CDR3 protein: CASSFRQLDPWGYTF

clone size: many
CDR3 length: 14
J gene: TRBJ1-6
D gene: -
V gene: TRBV7-2
CDR3 DNA: TGTGCCAGCAGCCCCACAGAGGGAGGTTCACCCCTCCACTTT
CDR3 protein: CASSPTEGGSPLHF

clone size: -
CDR3 length: 13
J gene: TRBJ1-5
D gene: TRBD1
V gene: TRBV7-8
CDR3 DNA: TGTGCCAGCATCGAGGGACAGTTTCAGCCCCAGCATTTT
CDR3 protein: CASIEGQFQPQHF

clone size: many
CDR3 length: 11
J gene: TRBJ2-7
D gene: -
V gene: TRBV11-2
CDR3 DNA: TGTGCCTCGGCCACCGGCTACGAGCAGTACTTC
CDR3 protein: CASATGYEQYF

clone size: many
CDR3 length: 13
J gene: TRBJ1-1
D gene: -
V gene: TRBV9
CDR3 DNA: TGTGCCAGCAGCGTAGGGGTCGGAGGTGGAGCTTTCTTT
CDR3 protein: CASSVGVGGGAFF

clone size: many
CDR3 length: 13
J gene: TRBJ1-1
D gene: -
V gene: TRBV5-1
CDR3 DNA: TGCGCCAGCAGCTTGGAAGGGGCCCCTGAAGCTTTCTTT
CDR3 protein: CASSLEGAPEAFF

clone size: many
CDR3 length: 14
J gene: TRBJ1-2
D gene: -
V gene: TRBV7-9
CDR3 DNA: TGTGCCAGCAGCTTAGTGCCCGGGCCCTATGGCTACACCTTC
CDR3 protein: CASSLVPGPYGYTF

clone size: once
CDR3 length: 16
J gene: TRBJ2-7
D gene: -
V gene: TRBV11-2
CDR3 DNA: TGTGCCAGCAGCTCCGGGGTGGGACTCTCCACCTACGAGCAGTACTTC
CDR3 protein: CASSSGVGLSTYEQYF

clone size: -
CDR3 length: 11
J gene: TRBJ1-1
D gene: -
V gene: TRBV29-1
CDR3 DNA: TGCAGCGTTATGTTCGACACTGAAGCTTTCTTT
CDR3 protein: CSVMFDTEAFF

clone size: few
CDR3 length: 17
J gene: TRBJ1-2
D gene: -
V gene: TRBV10-3
CDR3 DNA: TGTGCCATCAGTGAGGTAGTGGGAGGGACGTTCAACTATGGCTACACCTTC
CDR3 protein: CAISEVVGGTFNYGYTF

clone size: -
CDR3 length: 16
J gene: TRBJ2-7
D gene: -
V gene: TRBV4-2
CDR3 DNA: TGTGCCAGCAGCCCCCAGTGGCTGGGGGAGGCCTACGAGCAGTACTTC
CDR3 protein: CASSPQWLGEAYEQYF

clone size: -
CDR3 length: 14
J gene: TRBJ1-1
D gene: TRBD1
V gene: TRBV10-3
CDR3 DNA: TGTGCCATCAGTGGACAGGGGCCGGCCACTGAAGCTTTCTTT
CDR3 protein: CAISGQGPATEAFF

clone size: -
CDR3 length: 13
J gene: TRBJ1-5
D gene: -
V gene: TRBV6-1
CDR3 DNA: TGTGCCGCCAATGTAAGGGGAAATCAGCCCCAGCATTTT
CDR3 protein: CAANVRGNQPQHF

clone size: many
CDR3 length: 15
J gene: TRBJ1-5
D gene: -
V gene: TRBV5-1
CDR3 DNA: TGCGCCAGCAGCTTGTTCGGGGCTAGCAATCAGCCCCAGCATTTT
CDR3 protein: CASSLFGASNQPQHF

clone size: many
CDR3 length: 15
J gene: TRBJ1-5
D gene: TRBD1
V gene: TRBV12-3/TRBV12-4
CDR3 DNA: TGTGCCAGCAGGGGTCCGGGACAGGGCAATCAGCCCCAGCATTTT
CDR3 protein: CASRGPGQGNQPQHF

clone size: once
CDR3 length: 13
J gene: TRBJ2-1
D gene: TRBD2
V gene: TRBV10-3
CDR3 DNA: TGTGCCATCAGTGAGCTAGCGGGAGATGAGCAGTTCTTC
CDR3 protein: CAISELAGDEQFF

clone size: few
CDR3 length: 16
J gene: TRBJ2-5
D gene: -
V gene: TRBV11-3
CDR3 DNA: TGTGCCAGCAGCTTGGCTCGGGACACCAAACAAGAGACCCAGTACTTC
CDR3 protein: CASSLARDTKQETQYF

clone size: -
CDR3 length: 11
J gene: TRBJ1-2
D gene: -
V gene: TRBV29-1
CDR3 DNA: TGCAGCTTGGCAGGGACTAGCGGCTACACCTTC
CDR3 protein: CSLAGTSGYTF

clone size: few
CDR3 length: 14
J gene: TRBJ2-7
D gene: -
V gene: TRBV5-4
CDR3 DNA: TGTGCCACAACTCCGGGACACTCACCCTACGAGCAGTACTTC
CDR3 protein: CATTPGHSPYEQYF

clone size: few
CDR3 length: 15
J gene: TRBJ1-4
D gene: TRBD1
V gene: TRBV10-3
CDR3 DNA: TGTGCCAGCAGTGAGGTTGCAGGGGGGCGGGAAAAACTGTTTTTT
CDR3 protein: CASSEVAGGREKLFF

clone size: few
CDR3 length: 15
J gene: TRBJ1-5
D gene: -
V gene: TRBV6-2/TRBV6-3
CDR3 DNA: TGTGCCAGCAGTTACTCGGACAGTACCAATCAGCCCCAGCATTTT
CDR3 protein: CASSYSDSTNQPQHF

clone size: few
CDR3 length: 13
J gene: TRBJ2-3
D gene: TRBD1
V gene: TRBV10-3
CDR3 DNA: TGTGCCATCCGGGACAGGGATGTGGATACGCAGTATTTT
CDR3 protein: CAIRDRDVDTQYF